This T cell receptor beta chain was sequenced for a study of T-cell memory formation after mild COVID-19. Looking at the study overall: TCR clustering was largely donor specific.

Whole-study results and caveats: Clones from the second wave (peaking day 37) had unconfirmed SARS-CoV-2 specificity. Several responding clones turned up in pre-infection memory, indicating that cross-reactive memory may have taken part. For contracting clones, CD4+ ones sat mainly in CM and EM, CD8+ in EMRA.

TCRdb re-derived calls from the 5' RACE reads in MiXCR, one entry per CDR3 protein. The table shows about 7,100 distinct CDR3 sequences, with 50% to 75% occurring only once. The CDR3 runs to 13 residues. The ends were cut back, 6 bases at V and 2 bases at J, with 11 bases in the middle. Germline assignment: CDR1 SQVTM and CDR2 ANQGSEA. Comments on this clonotype: Its antigen remains unidentified.

This rearrangement joins TRBV29-1 to TRBJ1-5; D possibly corresponds to TRBD1 (5 bases). The clonotype comes from an adult who had mild COVID-19 (a few samples of this study predate the infection). Cell type and time point are not known. The sequencing input was PBMCs or a T cell subset sorted from them (not recorded which). The CDR3 DNA reads as TGCAGCGTGGCGGGCAGGGGCAATCAGCCCCAGCATTTT. Protein product: CSVAGRGNQPQHF.